These 26 T cell receptor beta chains originate from one sample sequenced in a study of PD-1 blockade in classical Hodgkin lymphoma. Data came from immunoSEQ multiplex PCR; TCRdb stores just in-frame clones and leaves some out. Here the sample spans about 15,000 clones, roughly 87% being singletons. The time point: newly diagnosed, previously untreated cHL patient sample. Sequenced sample: peripheral blood mononuclear cells (PBMCs). The receptor set was obtained from a human donor with classical Hodgkin lymphoma.

The chain carries TRBV15 and TRBJ1-4, with no clear D. V gave up 0 bases and J gave up 7 bases, with 9 bases separating them. The CDR3 has 14 residues. Germline assignment: CDR1 LNHNV and CDR2 YYDKDF (reference sequence). The CDR3 region has the DNA TGTGCCACCAGCAGAGATCGTTTCTTTGAAAAACTGTTTTTT. Translated: CATSRDRFFEKLFF.

The chain joins TRBV18 to TRBJ2-3; TRBD2 aligns across 10 bases. V shed 2 bases, J shed 2 bases, and the junction held 4 bases outside the gene matches. The CDR3 runs 16 residues. Germline values: CDR1 KGHSH, CDR2 LQKENI. DNA of the CDR3: TGTGCCAGCTCACCAAGGCTAGCGGGAGCCACAGATACGCAGTATTTT. Translating gives CASSPRLAGATDTQYF.

This chain connects TRBV28 to TRBJ2-7, with TRBD2 matching over 7 bases. The junction had 6 bases not matched to a gene; V was cut back by 3 bases and J by 7 bases. The germline gives CDR1 MDHEN, CDR2 SYDVKM. The CDR3 covers 13 residues. CDR3 loop: CASSLLGRGEQYF. CDR3 nucleotides: TGTGCCAGCAGTTTGTTAGGGAGGGGTGAGCAGTACTTC.

This chain connects TRBV5-4 to TRBJ2-6; D remains unclear. V was cut by 6 bases and J by 0 bases, with 13 bases left in between. The CDR3 consists of 16 residues. Germline CDR1 is SGHNT and CDR2 is YYREEE (reference sequence). CDR3 DNA: TGTGCCAGCACCCCGTTGGTGAGCTCTGGGGCCAACGTCCTGACTTTC. Translation gives CASTPLVSSGANVLTF.

The gene calls are TRBV7-2 and TRBJ2-1; D is ambiguous. The CDR3 sequence is 14 residues long. Germline CDR1 and CDR2: SGHTA and FQGNSA. Trimming cost V 0 bases and J 5 bases, with 8 bases left between them. DNA for the CDR3: TGTGCCAGCAGCTTAGCGCGTGCAGACAATGAGCAGTTCTTC. Translation: CASSLARADNEQFF.

V gene TRBV25-1 combines with J gene TRBJ1-4; 9 positions match TRBD1. The CDR3 is made up of 13 amino acids. Germline CDR1 MGHDK, CDR2 SYGVNS. Unmatched junction bases numbered 1, after V lost 6 bases and J lost 5 bases. The CDR3 loop reads CASRGTGNEKLFF. The CDR3 bases are TGTGCCAGCAGGGGGACAGGGAATGAAAAACTGTTTTTT.

The sample holds one count of this clone. The V and J genes are TRBV29-1 and TRBJ2-7, with D perhaps matching TRBD1 (5 bases). Germline values: CDR1 SQVTM, CDR2 ANQGSEA. The CDR3 sequence is 15 residues long. Trimming removed 1 base from V and 3 bases from J, with 16 bases in between. The CDR3 reads CSVEATNDRFYEQYF. CDR3 bases: TGCAGCGTTGAAGCCACGAACGACAGATTCTACGAGCAGTACTTC.

The rearrangement joins TRBV11-2 to TRBJ2-7; perhaps TRBD2 as D (5 bases). Trimming took 5 bases from V and 4 from J, leaving 9 bases between them. CDR1 and CDR2 from the germline V gene are SGHAT and FQNNGV. This CDR3 is 12 amino acids long. The CDR3 DNA reads as TGTGCCAGCAGCCGAGGGTATTACGAGCAGTACTTC. This sequence encodes CASSRGYYEQYF.

In nucleotides, the CDR3 is TGTGCCAGCTCATTGGACAGCTACAATGAGCAGTTCTTC. Residues: CASSLDSYNEQFF. The chain uses TRBV18 and TRBJ2-1; tentatively, D is TRBD1 (6 bases). The CDR3 spans 13 residues. Germline assignment: CDR1 KGHSH and CDR2 LQKENI. The V end lost 5 bases, the J end lost 3 bases, and 8 bases lay between the germline ends.

This sequence joins TRBV7-9 and TRBJ2-3; no clear D gene. V lost 1 base to trimming and J lost 0 bases, with 5 bases between them. The CDR3 contains 14 residues. Per germline, CDR1 SEHNR and CDR2 FQNEAQ (reference sequence). The CDR3 reads CASSLVQSTDTQYF. In DNA, the CDR3 is TGTGCCAGCAGCTTAGTTCAGAGCACAGATACGCAGTATTTT.

V is TRBV30 and J is TRBJ1-5; D might be TRBD1 (6 bases). This CDR3 is built from 13 residues. The V end was cut by 0 bases, the J end by 6 bases, with 9 bases between. CDR1 GTSNPN and CDR2 SVGIG come from the germline V gene (reference sequence). CDR3 sequence reads: CAWSVRGAQPQHF. CDR3 DNA: TGTGCCTGGAGTGTGAGGGGGGCTCAGCCCCAGCATTTT.

This chain links TRBV5-1 with TRBJ2-7; 8 nucleotides align to TRBD2. The V gene end was trimmed by 0 bases and the J gene end by 4 bases; junction bases not matched to a gene: 12. CDR1 and CDR2 from the germline V gene are SGHRS and YFSETQ. This CDR3 region has 17 residues. CDR3 residues: CASSLGPLGRALYEQYF. The DNA of the CDR3 is TGCGCCAGCAGCTTGGGACCTCTCGGGAGGGCCTTGTACGAGCAGTACTTC. Full variable domain (rest looked up from reference TRBV5-1 and TRBJ2-7): KAGVTQTPRYLIKTRGQQVTLSCSPISGHRSVSWYQQTPGQGLQFLFEYFSETQRNKGNFPGRFSGRQFSNSRSEMNVSTLELGDSALYLCASSLGPLGRALYEQYFGPGTRLTVT.

This clone has just a few counts. V usage is TRBV4-1 and J usage is TRBJ2-2; 7 bases are shared with TRBD1. The V segment lost 3 bases and the J segment 1 base; nucleotides outside the gene matches: 11. The germline gives CDR1 MGHRA, CDR2 YSYEKL. The CDR3 extends over 18 amino acids. CDR3 nucleotide sequence: TGCGCCAGCAGCCACGCCCAGGGGGACAGTTGGAACACCGGGGAGCTGTTTTTT. Translation: CASSHAQGDSWNTGELFF.

The chain joins TRBV4-2 to TRBJ2-4, with 8 bases lining up with TRBD2. Germline loops: CDR1 LGHNA, CDR2 YNFKEQ. This CDR3 has 19 residues. Trimming at V came to 0 bases and at J to 3 bases, leaving 13 bases not matched to a gene. CDR3 loop: CASSQDFSGAGVVKNIQYF. The CDR3 DNA sequence: TGTGCCAGCAGCCAAGATTTTTCGGGAGCGGGAGTGGTCAAAAACATTCAGTACTTC.

This sequence joins TRBV7-9 and TRBJ1-4; D gene uncertain. The CDR3 totals 15 residues. V lost 4 bases and J 3 bases, leaving 12 bases between the germline ends. Germline CDR1 reads SEHNR; CDR2 reads FQNEAQ (reference sequence). The CDR3 protein is CASSSSLLPNEKLFF. The CDR3 DNA follows: TGTGCCAGCAGCTCTAGCCTGTTGCCTAATGAAAAACTGTTTTTT.

This clone appeared a few times. The CDR3 region has the DNA TGTGCCAGCAGCAAGTCTTCCCCGCCGCGGGAAGGGTGCTACGAGCAGTACTTC. Protein sequence: CASSKSSPPREGCYEQYF. V gene TRBV21-1 combines with J gene TRBJ2-7; TRBD2 reflects the table's D call only, with no check against the DNA. TRBV21-1 is given as a pseudogene. The CDR3 is made up of 18 amino acids.

This clone has only a few counts. CDR3 region: CASSAGLTLGTQYF. In nucleotides, the CDR3 is TGCGCCAGCAGCGCGGGACTAACCCTCGGGACCCAGTACTTC. The chain employs TRBV4-1 and TRBJ2-5, with 7 positions matching TRBD2. Per the germline V gene, CDR1 is MGHRA and CDR2 is YSYEKL. Trimming took 5 bases from V and 7 from J; bases not matched to a gene: 10. The CDR3 contains 14 residues.

The chain joins TRBV28 to TRBJ2-5, with 10 bases identical to TRBD1. In germline, CDR1 is MDHEN, CDR2 SYDVKM. V gave up 5 bases and J gave up 0 bases; unmatched junction bases: 6. The CDR3 length is 16 residues. The CDR3 is CASSRPGTGDQETQYF. The CDR3 DNA sequence: TGTGCCAGCAGTCGTCCCGGGACAGGGGACCAAGAGACCCAGTACTTC.

This clone has a handful of counts. The V and J genes are TRBV6-5 and TRBJ2-5; 8 positions agree with TRBD1. The CDR3 runs to 15 residues. V gave up 5 bases and J gave up 1 base; unmatched junction bases: 6. The germline V gene has CDR1 MNHEY and CDR2 SVGAGI. CDR3 DNA: TGTGCCAGCAGTATACTAACAGGGGGCCAAGAGACCCAGTACTTC. Translation: CASSILTGGQETQYF.

The J gene is TRBJ2-1, the V gene TRBV11-2; D may match TRBD1 or TRBD2 (5 bases each). Looked up from germline, CDR1 is SGHAT and CDR2 is FQNNGV. Trimming stripped 0 bases from V and 9 bases from J, with 12 bases between. The CDR3 has 14 residues. CDR3 in amino acids: CASSLEFLGTEQFF. CDR3 coding DNA: TGTGCCAGCAGCTTAGAGTTCTTGGGGACTGAGCAGTTCTTC.

This clone showed up just once. CDR3 region: CASSPAGFVREQYF. CDR3 nucleotide sequence: TGTGCCAGCAGCCCGGCGGGGTTTGTGCGCGAGCAGTACTTC. The rearrangement joins TRBV28 to TRBJ2-7; tentative D call: TRBD2 (6 bases). Trimming removed 6 bases at V and 6 bases at J, with 18 bases between. The CDR3 length is 14 residues. Per germline, CDR1 MDHEN and CDR2 SYDVKM. The complete variable domain, with remaining parts taken from reference TRBV28 and TRBJ2-7, reads DVKVTQSSRYLVKRTGEKVFLECVQDMDHENMFWYRQDPGLGLRLIYFSYDVKMKEKGDIPEGYSVSREKKERFSLILESASTNQTSMYLCASSPAGFVREQYFGPGTRLTVT.

This chain connects TRBV18 to TRBJ1-1; D is possibly TRBD1 (5 bases). The V end was cut by 6 bases, the J end by 5 bases, with 19 bases between. Germline V lookup: CDR1 KGHSH, CDR2 LQKENI. This CDR3 comprises 15 residues. In DNA form, the CDR3 reads TGTGCCAGCTCGAGGAAGACCCGGGGGAGTACTGAAGCTTTCTTT. This gives the protein CASSRKTRGSTEAFF.

This clone was seen only a few times. The chain recombines TRBV4-2 with TRBJ1-2, with D uncertain. V was shortened by 1 base and J by 6 bases, with 15 bases between the two germline ends. This CDR3 contains 15 residues. Germline CDR1 and CDR2: LGHNA and YNFKEQ. The CDR3 DNA reads TGTGCCAGCAGCCAAGGTCCGGGAGGAGGTGATGGCTACACCTTC. Amino acid sequence: CASSQGPGGGDGYTF.

This clone was recorded only once. The J gene is TRBJ2-7, the V gene TRBV6-5, with 8 positions matching TRBD1. This CDR3 is built from 12 residues. Trimming removed 6 bases from V and 13 bases from J; junction bases left unmatched: 11. The V gene's germline CDR1 is MNHEY and CDR2 SVGAGI. The CDR3 spells CASSRTGFNPYF. CDR3 in DNA: TGTGCCAGCAGCCGGACAGGGTTTAACCCCTACTTC.

J is TRBJ1-2 and V is TRBV28, with D maybe TRBD1 (5 bases). From germline, CDR1 is MDHEN and CDR2 SYDVKM. CDR3 length: 15 residues. The V and J ends lost 6 bases and 2 bases respectively, with 16 bases between them. In DNA, the CDR3 is TGTGCCAGCAGCCCCCGAGGGGCAGCAAACTATGGCTACACCTTC. Its protein is CASSPRGAANYGYTF.

The rearrangement joins TRBV7-2 to TRBJ1-2, with 8 bases matching TRBD1. The CDR3 has 14 residues. Trimming removed 5 bases from V and 4 bases from J; junction bases left unmatched: 6. Per the germline V gene, CDR1 is SGHTA and CDR2 is FQGNSA. DNA of the CDR3: TGTGCCAGCAGCGCCCAGGGGGCAGGCTATGGCTACACCTTC. Translation gives CASSAQGAGYGYTF. The variable domain in full, with the rest retrieved from reference TRBV7-2 and TRBJ1-2, is GAGVSQSPSNKVTEKGKDVELRCDPISGHTALYWYRQSLGQGLEFLIYFQGNSAPDKSGLPSDRFSAERTGGSVSTLTIQRTQQEDSAVYLCASSAQGAGYGYTFGSGTRLTVV.